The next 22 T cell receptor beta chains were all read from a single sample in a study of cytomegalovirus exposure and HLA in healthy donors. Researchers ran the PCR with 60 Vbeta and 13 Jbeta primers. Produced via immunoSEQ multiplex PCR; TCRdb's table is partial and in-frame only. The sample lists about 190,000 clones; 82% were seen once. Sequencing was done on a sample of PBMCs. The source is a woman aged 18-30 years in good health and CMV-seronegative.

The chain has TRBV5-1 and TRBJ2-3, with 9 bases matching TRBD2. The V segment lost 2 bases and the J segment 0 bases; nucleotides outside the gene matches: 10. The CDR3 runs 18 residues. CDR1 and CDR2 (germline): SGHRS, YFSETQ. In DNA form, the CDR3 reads TGCGCCAGCAGCTTAGCAGCGGGGGGCCCTTATAGCACAGATACGCAGTATTTT. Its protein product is CASSLAAGGPYSTDTQYF.

Here the CDR3 reads CASSPPFSEQYF. The DNA for the CDR3 is TGCGCCAGCAGTCCCCCTTTCAGCGAGCAGTACTTC. The genes are TRBV10-2 and TRBJ2-7, with no clear D. The germline CDR1 and CDR2 sequences are WSHSY and SAAADI. The CDR3 consists of 12 residues. The V end was cut by 5 bases, the J end by 6 bases, with 11 bases between.

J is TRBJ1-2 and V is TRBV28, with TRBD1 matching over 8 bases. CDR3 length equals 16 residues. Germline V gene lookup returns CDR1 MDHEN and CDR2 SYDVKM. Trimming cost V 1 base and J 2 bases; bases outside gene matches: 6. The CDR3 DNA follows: TGTGCCAGCAGTTTATCAGGGGGGACAGGAAACTATGGCTACACCTTC. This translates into CASSLSGGTGNYGYTF.

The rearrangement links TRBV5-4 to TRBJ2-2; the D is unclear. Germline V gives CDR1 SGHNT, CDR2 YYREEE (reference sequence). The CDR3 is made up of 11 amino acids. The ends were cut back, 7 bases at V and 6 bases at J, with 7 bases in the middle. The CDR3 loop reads CASQKAGELFF. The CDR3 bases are TGTGCCAGCCAGAAAGCCGGGGAGCTGTTTTTT.

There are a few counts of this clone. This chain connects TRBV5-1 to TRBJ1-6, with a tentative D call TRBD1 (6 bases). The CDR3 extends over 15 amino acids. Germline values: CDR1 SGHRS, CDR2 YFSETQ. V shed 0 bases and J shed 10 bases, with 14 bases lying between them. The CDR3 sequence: CASSLAVQQGSPLHF. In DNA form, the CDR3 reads TGCGCCAGCAGCTTGGCCGTTCAACAGGGATCACCCCTCCACTTT.

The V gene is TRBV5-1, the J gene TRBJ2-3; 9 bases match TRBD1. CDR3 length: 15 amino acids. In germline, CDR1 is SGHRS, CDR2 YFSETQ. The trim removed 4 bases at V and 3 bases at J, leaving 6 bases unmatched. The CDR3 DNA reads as TGCGCCAGCAGCCCGGGACAGGGTTTGACAGATACGCAGTATTTT. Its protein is CASSPGQGLTDTQYF. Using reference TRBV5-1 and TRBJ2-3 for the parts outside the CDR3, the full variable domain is KAGVTQTPRYLIKTRGQQVTLSCSPISGHRSVSWYQQTPGQGLQFLFEYFSETQRNKGNFPGRFSGRQFSNSRSEMNVSTLELGDSALYLCASSPGQGLTDTQYFGPGTRLTVL.

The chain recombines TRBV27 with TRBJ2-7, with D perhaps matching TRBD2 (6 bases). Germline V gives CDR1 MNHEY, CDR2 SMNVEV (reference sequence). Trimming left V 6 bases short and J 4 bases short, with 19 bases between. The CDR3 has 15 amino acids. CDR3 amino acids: CASSLGEVVLYEQYF. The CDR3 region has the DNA TGTGCCAGCAGCCTGGGGGAGGTGGTTTTATACGAGCAGTACTTC.

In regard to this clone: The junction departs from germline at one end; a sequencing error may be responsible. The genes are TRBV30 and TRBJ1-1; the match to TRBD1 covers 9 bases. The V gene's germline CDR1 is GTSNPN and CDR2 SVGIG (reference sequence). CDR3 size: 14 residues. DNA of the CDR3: TGTGCCTGGAGTTGGGACAGGGTGAATACTGAAGCTTTCTTT. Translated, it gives CAWSWDRVNTEAFF. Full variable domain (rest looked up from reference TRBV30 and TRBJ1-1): SQTIHQWPATLVQPVGSPLSLECTVEGTSNPNLYWYRQAAGRGLQLLFYSVGIGQISSEVPQNLSASRPQDRQFILSSKKLLLSDSGFYLCAWSWDRVNTEAFFGQGTRLTVV.

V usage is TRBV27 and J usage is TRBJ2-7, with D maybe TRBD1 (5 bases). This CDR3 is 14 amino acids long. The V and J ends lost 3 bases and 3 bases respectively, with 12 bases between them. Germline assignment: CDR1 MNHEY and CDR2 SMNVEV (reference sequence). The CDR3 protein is CASSLYDRLYEQYF. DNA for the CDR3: TGTGCCAGCAGTTTGTACGACAGACTCTACGAGCAGTACTTC.

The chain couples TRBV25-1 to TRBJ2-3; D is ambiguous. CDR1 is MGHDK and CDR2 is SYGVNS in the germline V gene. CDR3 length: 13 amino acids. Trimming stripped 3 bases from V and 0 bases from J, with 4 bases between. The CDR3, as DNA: TGTGCCAGCAGTGACGGTAGCACAGATACGCAGTATTTT. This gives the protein CASSDGSTDTQYF.

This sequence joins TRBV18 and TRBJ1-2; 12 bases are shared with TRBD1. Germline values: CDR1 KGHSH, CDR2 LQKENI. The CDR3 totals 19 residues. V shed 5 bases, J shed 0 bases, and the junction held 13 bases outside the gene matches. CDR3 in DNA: TGTGCCAGCTCAACTCTGCCCCCGGGACAGGGGGCACCTAACTATGGCTACACCTTC. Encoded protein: CASSTLPPGQGAPNYGYTF.

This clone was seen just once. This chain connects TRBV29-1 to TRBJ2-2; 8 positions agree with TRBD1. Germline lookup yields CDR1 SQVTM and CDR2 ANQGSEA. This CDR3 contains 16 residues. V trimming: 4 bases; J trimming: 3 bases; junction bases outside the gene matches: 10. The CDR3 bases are TGCAGCGTTGGGCAGGGGGCTTCTGGGTACACCGGGGAGCTGTTTTTT. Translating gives CSVGQGASGYTGELFF.

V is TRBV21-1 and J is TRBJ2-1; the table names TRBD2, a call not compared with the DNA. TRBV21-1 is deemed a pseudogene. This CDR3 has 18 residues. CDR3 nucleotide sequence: TGTGCCAGCAGCAAAGAGAGAAGGGGGACTAGCCCCGTCAATGAGCAGTTCTTC. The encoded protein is CASSKERRGTSPVNEQFF.

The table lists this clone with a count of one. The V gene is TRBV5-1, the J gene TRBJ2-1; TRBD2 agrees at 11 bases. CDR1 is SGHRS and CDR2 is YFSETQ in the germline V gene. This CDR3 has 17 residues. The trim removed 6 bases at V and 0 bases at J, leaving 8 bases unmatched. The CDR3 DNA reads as TGCGCCAGCACCCGGACTAGCGGGCCCCGCTCCTACAATGAGCAGTTCTTC. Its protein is CASTRTSGPRSYNEQFF.

For the CDR3, the DNA is TGTGCCAGCAGCTTTACTAGCGGGAGGTATGAGCAGTTCTTC. As protein: CASSFTSGRYEQFF. The chain joins TRBV7-2 to TRBJ2-1; 12 nucleotides match TRBD2. In germline, CDR1 is SGHTA, CDR2 FQGNSA. J gave up 8 bases and V 3 bases, and 2 bases lay outside the gene matches. CDR3 length: 14 amino acids. Complete variable domain (other parts from reference TRBV7-2 and TRBJ2-1): GAGVSQSPSNKVTEKGKDVELRCDPISGHTALYWYRQSLGQGLEFLIYFQGNSAPDKSGLPSDRFSAERTGGSVSTLTIQRTQQEDSAVYLCASSFTSGRYEQFFGPGTRLTVL.

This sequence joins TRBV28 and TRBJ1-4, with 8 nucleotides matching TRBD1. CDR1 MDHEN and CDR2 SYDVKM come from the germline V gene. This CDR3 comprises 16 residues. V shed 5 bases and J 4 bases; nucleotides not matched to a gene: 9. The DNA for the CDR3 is TGTGCCAGCAGTAGATTCGGACAGGGCCTTAATGAAAAACTGTTTTTT. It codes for CASSRFGQGLNEKLFF.

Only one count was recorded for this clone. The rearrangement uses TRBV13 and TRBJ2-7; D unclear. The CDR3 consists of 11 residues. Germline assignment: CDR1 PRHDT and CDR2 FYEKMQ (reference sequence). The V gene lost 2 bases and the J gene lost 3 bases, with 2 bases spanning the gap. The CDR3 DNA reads TGTGCCAGCAGCTTACTCTACGAGCAGTACTTC. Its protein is CASSLLYEQYF.

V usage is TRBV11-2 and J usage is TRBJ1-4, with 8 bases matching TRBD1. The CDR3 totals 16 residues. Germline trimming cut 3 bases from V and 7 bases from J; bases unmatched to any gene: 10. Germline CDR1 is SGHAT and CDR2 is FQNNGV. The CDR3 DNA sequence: TGTGCCAGCAGCTTGTCATCCGGGACAGGATTTGAAAAACTGTTTTTT. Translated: CASSLSSGTGFEKLFF.

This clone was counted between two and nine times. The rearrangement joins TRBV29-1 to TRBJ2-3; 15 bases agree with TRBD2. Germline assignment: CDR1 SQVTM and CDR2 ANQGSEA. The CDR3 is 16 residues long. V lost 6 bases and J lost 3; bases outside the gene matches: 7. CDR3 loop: CSVLGTSGGRTDTQYF. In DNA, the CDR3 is TGCAGCGTCCTCGGGACTAGCGGGGGGAGGACAGATACGCAGTATTTT.

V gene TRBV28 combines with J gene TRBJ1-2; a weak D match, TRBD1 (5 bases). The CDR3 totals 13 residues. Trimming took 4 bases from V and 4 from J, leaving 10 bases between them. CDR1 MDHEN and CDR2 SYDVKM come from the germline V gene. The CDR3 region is CASSSRGGYGYTF. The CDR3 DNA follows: TGTGCCAGCAGTTCCCGCGGGGGCTATGGCTACACCTTC.

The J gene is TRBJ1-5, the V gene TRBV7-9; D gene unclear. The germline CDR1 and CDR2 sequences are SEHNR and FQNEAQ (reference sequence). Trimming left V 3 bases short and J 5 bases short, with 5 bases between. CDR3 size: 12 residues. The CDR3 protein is CASSFGYQPQHF. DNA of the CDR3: TGTGCCAGCAGCTTCGGGTATCAGCCCCAGCATTTT.

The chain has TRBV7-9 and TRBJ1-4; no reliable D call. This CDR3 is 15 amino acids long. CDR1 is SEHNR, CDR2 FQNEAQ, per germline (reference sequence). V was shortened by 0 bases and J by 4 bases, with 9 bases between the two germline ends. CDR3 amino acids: CASSLAHGDNEKLFF. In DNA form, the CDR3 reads TGTGCCAGCAGCTTAGCGCACGGGGATAATGAAAAACTGTTTTTT.